Listed below are T cell receptor beta chains from one sample, sequenced in a study of T cells in Graves' hyperthyroidism and ophthalmopathy. MiXCR, applied by TCRdb to the multiplex PCR reads, yields one record per CDR3 protein. The table includes about 260,000 distinct CDR3 sequences, about 20% detected once. The sample comprised blood. The receptors originated from a man between 25 and 39 years old with Graves' ophthalmopathy. CDR3s include the opening cysteine and the closing phenylalanine or tryptophan.

15 | TRBJ2-5 | TRBV28 | CASSNGGAGAETQYF
12 | TRBJ1-3 | TRBV3-1 | CASSYDRNTIYF
18 | TRBJ2-3 | TRBV29-1 | CSVVRGTSGSIDTDTQYF
14 | TRBJ1-5 | TRBV20-1 | CSARPPRDHQPQHF
14 | TRBJ2-1 | TRBV6-1 | CASRTGLALSEQFF
14 | TRBJ1-1 | TRBV3-1 | CASTRTGPNTEAFF
15 | TRBJ2-2 | TRBV2 | CASSEAGQGTGELFF
14 | TRBJ2-7 | TRBV27 | CASGTIRGPREQYF
13 | TRBJ1-4 | TRBV2 | CASSLPTNEKLFF
13 | TRBJ1-5 | TRBV28 | CASVYLRNQPQHF
15 | TRBJ2-4 | TRBV5-1 | CASSTSPTAKNIQYF
15 | TRBJ2-4 | TRBV27 | CASSPDRGVKNIQYF
13 | TRBJ2-2 | TRBV3-1 | CASSQGGTGELFF
15 | TRBJ2-1 | TRBV12-3/TRBV12-4 | CASSLLTSGYNEQFF
15 | TRBJ2-4 | TRBV6-1 | CASGNIAGAVNIQYF
14 | TRBJ2-7 | TRBV28 | CASRVHRGVEEQYF
13 | TRBJ1-2 | TRBV12-3/TRBV12-4 | CASSFGSNYGYTF
15 | TRBJ2-5 | TRBV10-2 | CASSDHGTGRETQYF
18 | TRBJ2-7 | TRBV5-1 | CASSLATPSGTGSSEQYF
15 | TRBJ2-3 | TRBV27 | CASSPQGGKGDTQYF
14 | TRBJ2-5 | TRBV7-2 | CASSPLRMQETQYF
13 | TRBJ2-7 | TRBV3-1 | CASRRDRVYEQYF